What follows are 8 T cell receptor beta chains derived from one specimen sequenced in a study of OX40 agonist ivuxolimab in advanced cancers. Produced via immunoSEQ multiplex PCR; TCRdb's table is partial and in-frame only. The data hold about 77,000 clones, with 80% to 90% observed a single time. The specimen was CD4+ or CD8+ T cells sorted from blood, collected in a trial of the OX40 agonist ivuxolimab. These receptors were collected from an adult with an advanced solid tumor such as melanoma, head and neck, liver or kidney cancer.

The chain joins TRBV30 to TRBJ2-1; 7 nucleotides match TRBD1. This CDR3 has 15 residues. CDR1 is GTSNPN, CDR2 SVGIG, per germline (reference sequence). Unmatched junction bases numbered 10, after V lost 0 bases and J lost 8 bases. The DNA for the CDR3 is TGTGCCTGGAGTGTACTTCCAGGGGGAAGGGATGAGCAGTTCTTC. It specifies CAWSVLPGGRDEQFF.

This chain links TRBV6-6 with TRBJ1-3; D not certain. Germline values: CDR1 MNHNY, CDR2 SVGAGI (reference sequence). The CDR3 extends over 14 amino acids. The V end was cut by 7 bases, the J end by 4 bases, with 14 bases between. CDR3 region: CASTRSGAGNTIYF. CDR3 nucleotide sequence: TGTGCCAGCACCCGATCAGGCGCCGGAAACACCATATATTTT.

The chain carries TRBV29-1 and TRBJ1-1; D remains unclear. CDR1 is SQVTM, CDR2 ANQGSEA, per germline. This CDR3 region has 14 residues. Between the trimmed V and J ends, which lost 4 bases and 6 bases, there was a span of 18 bases. Here the CDR3 DNA reads TGCAGCGTTGTTGGGCAGGCCGGGGAGTCTGAAGCTTTCTTT. This encodes CSVVGQAGESEAFF.

The chain carries TRBV30 and TRBJ1-1; tentatively, D is TRBD1 (6 bases). V was pared by 0 bases and J by 0 bases, with 11 bases between. Germline CDR1 is GTSNPN and CDR2 is SVGIG (reference sequence). The CDR3 length is 15 residues. The CDR3 reads CAWSVQGQMNTEAFF. CDR3 in DNA: TGTGCCTGGAGTGTACAGGGCCAAATGAACACTGAAGCTTTCTTT.

This clone appeared once. J is TRBJ1-2 and V is TRBV4-1; no firm D call. Per germline, CDR1 MGHRA and CDR2 YSYEKL. The ends were cut back, 0 bases at V and 4 bases at J, with 15 bases in the middle. There are 16 residues in the CDR3. The chain's CDR3 is CASSQEFGYGPYGYTF. The CDR3 DNA reads as TGCGCCAGCAGCCAAGAGTTCGGGTACGGTCCCTATGGCTACACCTTC.

The CDR3 sequence: CASSQARNPSGLASGELFF. The CDR3 DNA is TGTGCCAGCAGCCAAGCCCGTAACCCCTCTGGACTAGCGTCCGGGGAGCTGTTTTTT. V usage is TRBV14 and J usage is TRBJ2-2; TRBD2 aligns across 9 bases. CDR3 size: 19 residues. Germline CDR1 SGHDN, CDR2 FVKESK. V was pared by 1 base and J by 6 bases, with 15 bases of the junction left unmatched.

The sample holds a few counts of this clone. This sequence joins TRBV6-5 and TRBJ1-6; D is perhaps TRBD1 (6 bases). V gave up 2 bases and J gave up 11 bases, with 10 bases separating them. Germline loops: CDR1 MNHEY, CDR2 SVGAGI. CDR3 length: 13 amino acids. The CDR3 DNA is TGTGCCAGCAGTTACCAAAGACAGGCACCCCTCCACTTT. Translated, it gives CASSYQRQAPLHF.

This chain uses TRBV30 with TRBJ1-6, with D perhaps matching TRBD1 (5 bases). The V gene lost 3 bases and the J gene lost 7 bases, with 10 bases spanning the gap. The CDR3 is made up of 13 amino acids. CDR1 is GTSNPN, CDR2 SVGIG, per germline (reference sequence). The CDR3 region has the DNA TGTGCCTGGAGGGATGCAGGGAATTCACCCCTCCACTTT. Protein: CAWRDAGNSPLHF.